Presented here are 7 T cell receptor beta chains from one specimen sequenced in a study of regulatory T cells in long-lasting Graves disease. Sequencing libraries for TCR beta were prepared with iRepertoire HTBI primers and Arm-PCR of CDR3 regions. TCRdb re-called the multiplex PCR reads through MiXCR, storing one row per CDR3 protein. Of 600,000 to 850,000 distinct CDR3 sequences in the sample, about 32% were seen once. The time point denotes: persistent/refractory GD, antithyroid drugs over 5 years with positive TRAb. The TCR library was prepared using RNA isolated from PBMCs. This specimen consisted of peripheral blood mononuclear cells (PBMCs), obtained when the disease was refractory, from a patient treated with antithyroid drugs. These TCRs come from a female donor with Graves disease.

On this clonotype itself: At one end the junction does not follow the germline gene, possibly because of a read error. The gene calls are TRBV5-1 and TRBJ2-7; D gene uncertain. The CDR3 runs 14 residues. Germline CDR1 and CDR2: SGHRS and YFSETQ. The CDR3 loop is CASNTGQASSEQYF. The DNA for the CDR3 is TGCGCCAGCAATACTGGGCAGGCATCCTCCGAGCAGTACTTC.

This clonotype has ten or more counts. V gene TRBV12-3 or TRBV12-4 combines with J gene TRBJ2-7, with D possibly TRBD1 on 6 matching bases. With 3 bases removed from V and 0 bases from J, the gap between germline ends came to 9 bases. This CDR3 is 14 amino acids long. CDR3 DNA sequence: TGTGCCAGCAGTTTGAGGACAGTCTCCTACGAGCAGTACTTC. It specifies CASSLRTVSYEQYF.

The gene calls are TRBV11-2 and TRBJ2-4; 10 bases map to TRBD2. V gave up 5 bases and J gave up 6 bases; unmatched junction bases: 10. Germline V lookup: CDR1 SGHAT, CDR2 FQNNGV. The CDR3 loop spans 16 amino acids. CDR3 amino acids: CASSKDASGSLNIQYF. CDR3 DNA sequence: TGTGCCAGCAGCAAGGACGCTAGCGGGAGCTTAAACATTCAGTACTTC.

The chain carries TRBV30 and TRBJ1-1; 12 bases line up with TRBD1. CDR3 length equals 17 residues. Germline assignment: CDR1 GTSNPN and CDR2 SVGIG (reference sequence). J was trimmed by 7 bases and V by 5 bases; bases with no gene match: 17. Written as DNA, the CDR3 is TGTGCCTGGTGGGGGCTTTCGTGGGACAGGGGGCGAGGTGAAGCTTTCTTT. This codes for CAWWGLSWDRGRGEAFF. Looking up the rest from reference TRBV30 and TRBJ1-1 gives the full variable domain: SQTIHQWPATLVQPVGSPLSLECTVEGTSNPNLYWYRQAAGRGLQLLFYSVGIGQISSEVPQNLSASRPQDRQFILSSKKLLLSDSGFYLCAWWGLSWDRGRGEAFFGQGTRLTVV.

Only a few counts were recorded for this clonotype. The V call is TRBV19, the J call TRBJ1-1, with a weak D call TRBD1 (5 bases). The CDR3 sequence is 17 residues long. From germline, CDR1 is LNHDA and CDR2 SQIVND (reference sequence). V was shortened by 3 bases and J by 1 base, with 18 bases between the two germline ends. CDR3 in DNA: TGTGCCAGTAGTATCCCGTTCGGACCCGGGGCGAACACTGAAGCTTTCTTT. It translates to CASSIPFGPGANTEAFF. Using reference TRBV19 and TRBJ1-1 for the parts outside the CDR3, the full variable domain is DGGITQSPKYLFRKEGQNVTLSCEQNLNHDAMYWYRQDPGQGLRLIYYSQIVNDFQKGDIAEGYSVSREKKESFPLTVTSAQKNPTAFYLCASSIPFGPGANTEAFFGQGTRLTVV.

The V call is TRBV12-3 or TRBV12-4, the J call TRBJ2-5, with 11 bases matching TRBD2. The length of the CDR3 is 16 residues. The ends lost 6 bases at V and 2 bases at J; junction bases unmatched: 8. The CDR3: CASSQLAGVGQETQYF. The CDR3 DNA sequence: TGTGCCAGCAGCCAACTAGCGGGAGTTGGGCAAGAGACCCAGTACTTC.

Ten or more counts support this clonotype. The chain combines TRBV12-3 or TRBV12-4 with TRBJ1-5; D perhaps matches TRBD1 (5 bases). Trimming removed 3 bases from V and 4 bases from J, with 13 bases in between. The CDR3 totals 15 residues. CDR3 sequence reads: CASSLRGPGNQPQHF. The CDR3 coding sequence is TGTGCCAGCAGTTTGAGGGGTCCGGGTAATCAGCCCCAGCATTTT.